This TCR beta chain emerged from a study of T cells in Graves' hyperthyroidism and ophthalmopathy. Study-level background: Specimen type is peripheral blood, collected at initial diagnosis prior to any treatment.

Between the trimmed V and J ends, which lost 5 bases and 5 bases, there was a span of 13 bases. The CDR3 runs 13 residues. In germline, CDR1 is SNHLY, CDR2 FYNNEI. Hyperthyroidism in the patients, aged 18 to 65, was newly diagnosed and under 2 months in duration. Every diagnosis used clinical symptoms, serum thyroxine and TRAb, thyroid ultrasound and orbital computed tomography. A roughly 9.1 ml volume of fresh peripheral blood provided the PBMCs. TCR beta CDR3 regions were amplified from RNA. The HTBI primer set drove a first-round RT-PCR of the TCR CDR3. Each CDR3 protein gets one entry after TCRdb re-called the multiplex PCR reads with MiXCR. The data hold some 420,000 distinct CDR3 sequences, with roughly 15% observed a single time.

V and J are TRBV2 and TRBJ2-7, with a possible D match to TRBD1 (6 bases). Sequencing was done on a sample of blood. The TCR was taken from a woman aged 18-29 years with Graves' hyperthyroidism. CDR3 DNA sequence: TGTGCCAGCAGTCAGGGGTTAGTCAACGAGCAGTACTTC. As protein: CASSQGLVNEQYF.